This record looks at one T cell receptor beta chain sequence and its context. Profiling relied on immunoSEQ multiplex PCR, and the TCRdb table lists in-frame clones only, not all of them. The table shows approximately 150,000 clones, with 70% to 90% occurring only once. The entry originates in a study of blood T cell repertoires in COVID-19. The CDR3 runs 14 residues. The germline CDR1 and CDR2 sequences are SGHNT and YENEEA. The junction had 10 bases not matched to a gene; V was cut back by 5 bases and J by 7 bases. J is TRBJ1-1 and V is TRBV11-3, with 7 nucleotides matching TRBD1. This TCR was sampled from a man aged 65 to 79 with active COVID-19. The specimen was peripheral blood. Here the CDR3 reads CASSPDPQGSEAFF. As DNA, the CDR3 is TGTGCCAGCAGCCCGGACCCACAGGGGAGTGAAGCTTTCTTT.